This TCR beta chain was captured in a study of T-cell reconstitution after alpha-beta-depleted transplantation in children. Study-wide points: About two months after transplant, alpha-beta T cells reportedly came from several hundred expanded graft clones. Once a year had passed after transplant, T-cell counts and diversity came mostly from newly produced T cells. Surviving recipient T cells and intrathymic progenitors accounted for some patients' high TCRbeta diversity at day 60.

This clonotype has a handful of counts. Its target is unknown. The TCRbeta library was prepared with unique molecular identifiers. TCRdb reprocessed the PCR reads via MiXCR and lists one record per CDR3 protein. The sample gives about 250,000 distinct CDR3 sequences, approximately 24% of which show up once; about 5% is in the top ten. The material was PBMCs, mostly from graft donor cells, obtained 360 days after TCRalphabeta/CD19-depleted stem cell transplant. The receptor's source is a female patient aged 2-9 years who had a stem cell transplant for congenital amegakaryocytic thrombocytopenia, so the T cells may come from the graft donor.

The CDR3 DNA follows: TGTGCCAGCAGCTTATTCCTAGCCGTTGGGGCCAACGTCCTGACTTTC. Its translation is CASSLFLAVGANVLTF. The chain joins TRBV11-2 to TRBJ2-6; TRBD2 might be the D (5 bases). Trimming pared 2 bases from V and 3 bases from J, leaving 11 bases between. Germline CDR1 is SGHAT and CDR2 is FQNNGV. This CDR3 region has 16 residues.